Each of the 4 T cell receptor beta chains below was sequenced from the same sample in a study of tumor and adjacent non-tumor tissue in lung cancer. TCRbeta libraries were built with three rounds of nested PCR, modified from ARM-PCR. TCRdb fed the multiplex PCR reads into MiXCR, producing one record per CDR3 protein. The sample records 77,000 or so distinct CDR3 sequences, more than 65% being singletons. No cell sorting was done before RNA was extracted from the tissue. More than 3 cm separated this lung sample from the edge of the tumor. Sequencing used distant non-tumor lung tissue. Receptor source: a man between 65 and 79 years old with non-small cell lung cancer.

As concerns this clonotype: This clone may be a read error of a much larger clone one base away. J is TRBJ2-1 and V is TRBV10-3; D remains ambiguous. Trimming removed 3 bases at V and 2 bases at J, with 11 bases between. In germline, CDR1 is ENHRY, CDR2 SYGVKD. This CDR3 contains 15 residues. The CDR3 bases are TGTGCCATCAGTGATATGGCTATAACCTACAATGAGCAGTTCTTC. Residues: CAISDMAITYNEQFF.

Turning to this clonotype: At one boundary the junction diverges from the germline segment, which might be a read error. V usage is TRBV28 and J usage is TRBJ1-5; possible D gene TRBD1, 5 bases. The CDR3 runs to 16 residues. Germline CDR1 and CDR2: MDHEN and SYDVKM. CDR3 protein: CACSLHSGFGNQPQHF. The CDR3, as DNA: TGTGCCTGCAGTTTACATTCAGGGTTTGGCAATCAGCCCCAGCATTTT.

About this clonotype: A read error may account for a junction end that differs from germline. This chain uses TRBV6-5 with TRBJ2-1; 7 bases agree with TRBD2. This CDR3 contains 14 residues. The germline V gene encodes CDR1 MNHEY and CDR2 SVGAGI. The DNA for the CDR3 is TGTCCCAGCAGTTTGGAGACTAGCTCCAATGAGCAGTTCTTC. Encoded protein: CPSSLETSSNEQFF.

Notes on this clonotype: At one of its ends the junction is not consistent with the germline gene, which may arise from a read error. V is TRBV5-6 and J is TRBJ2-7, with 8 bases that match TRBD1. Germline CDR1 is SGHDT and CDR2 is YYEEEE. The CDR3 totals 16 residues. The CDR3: CASSSVIWDRTYELYF. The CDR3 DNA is TGTGCCAGCAGCTCCGTTATCTGGGACAGGACCTACGAGCTGTACTTC.